This TCR beta chain was sequenced in a study of siplizumab effects on memory and regulatory T cells. Study-wide findings and caveats: Mappable CD4+ clones that were alloreactive averaged approximately 64% Treg-derived with siplizumab versus around 30% in controls. Naive T cells looked more diverse than memory cells and looked like major alloresponse contributors. Poor capture below about 10^-5 frequency left most alloreactive clones unmapped to unstimulated subsets.

Per sample, 10^5 or so TCR templates underwent assay. The method was immunoSEQ multiplex PCR; TCRdb's version includes in-frame clones alone and lacks a portion of them. Among more than 85,000 clones, more than 85% were seen once, and the ten largest hold 0.9% to 1.4%. The CDR3 runs 12 residues. V lost 5 bases, J lost 7 bases, and 11 bases lay in between. The germline V gene has CDR1 SSHAT and CDR2 FNYEAQ (reference sequence). On this clone itself: Its specificity is unknown.

The specimen sequenced was CD4+ T cells sorted from blood. The source is a human donor in good health. This chain connects TRBV7-7 to TRBJ2-5; D not certain. In DNA form, the CDR3 reads TGTGCCAGCAGCCGTGATCTAGGGACCCAGTACTTC. Protein sequence: CASSRDLGTQYF.